This is a list of T cell receptor beta chains from one sample in a study of regulatory T cells in long-lasting Graves disease. Each CDR3 protein is one row after TCRdb ran MiXCR on the multiplex PCR reads. The table shows approximately 470,000 distinct CDR3 sequences, with roughly 15% occurring only once. The same sample was also studied in work on T cells in Graves' hyperthyroidism and ophthalmopathy.

The input for sequencing was peripheral blood mononuclear cells (PBMCs), taken at new diagnosis, from a patient treated with antithyroid drugs. The receptors were sampled from a man aged 40-50 years with Graves disease. The CDR3 runs from the conserved cysteine through the conserved F or W. Each record gives: clone size, D gene, J gene, V gene, CDR3 protein, CDR3 DNA. The D gene is left open where the match is weak. Not every row has a clone size; where given, it reads once, few, many or a size class.

few	NA	TRBJ1-4	TRBV6-1	CASSVRESEKLFF	TGTGCCAGCAGTGTAAGGGAGAGTGAAAAACTGTTTTTT
many	NA	TRBJ2-3	TRBV11-2	CASSLGKKGGAGDTQYF	TGTGCCAGCAGCTTAGGAAAGAAGGGGGGGGCAGGTGATACGCAGTATTTT
few	TRBD1	TRBJ2-7	TRBV30	CAFRDSTYEQYF	TGTGCCTTCCGGGACAGCACCTACGAGCAGTACTTC
many	NA	TRBJ2-6	TRBV5-1	CASSLAESGANVLTF	TGCGCCAGCAGCTTGGCCGAGTCTGGGGCCAACGTCCTGACTTTC
NA	NA	TRBJ1-5	TRBV6-1	CASTGGHGQPQHF	TGTGCCAGTACGGGAGGGCACGGTCAGCCCCAGCATTTT
once	TRBD2	TRBJ2-2	TRBV5-1	CASTWGLAGDGGEPFF	TGCGCCAGCACCTGGGGACTAGCGGGAGATGGCGGGGAGCCGTTTTTT
NA	NA	TRBJ2-7	TRBV20-1	CSATQGHDQSYEQYF	TGCAGTGCTACACAGGGCCATGACCAATCCTACGAGCAGTACTTC
many	NA	TRBJ2-3	TRBV20-1	CSARVTILTQYF	TGCAGTGCTAGAGTCACCATTCTAACGCAGTATTTT
many	TRBD2	TRBJ2-7	TRBV30	CAWHGTSGRGEQYF	TGTGCCTGGCATGGGACTAGCGGGAGAGGCGAGCAGTACTTC
many	NA	TRBJ2-1	TRBV7-9	CASSLAQGNRLKDNEQFF	TGTGCCAGCAGCTTAGCTCAAGGCAACCGTCTAAAAGACAATGAGCAGTTCTTC
NA	TRBD2	TRBJ2-1	TRBV24-1	CATSEISGSAYNEQFF	TGTGCCACCAGTGAGATTAGCGGGAGCGCCTACAATGAGCAGTTCTTC
many	NA	TRBJ2-7	TRBV20-1	CSARAPAQSSYEQYF	TGCAGTGCTAGAGCCCCAGCTCAGAGCTCCTACGAGCAGTACTTC
many	TRBD1	TRBJ1-2	TRBV7-9	CASSYSTGTGIYGYTF	TGTGCCAGCAGCTATAGCACCGGGACAGGGATATATGGCTACACCTTC
many	TRBD1	TRBJ2-7	TRBV7-9	CASSQGVEQYF	TGTGCCAGCAGCCAGGGGGTCGAGCAGTACTTC
many	NA	TRBJ1-4	TRBV20-1	CSARSRLATNEKLFF	TGCAGTGCTAGATCTAGGTTAGCAACTAATGAAAAACTGTTTTTT
many	NA	TRBJ2-2	TRBV13	CASSFRDAGAGELFF	TGTGCCAGCAGCTTTCGGGACGCGGGTGCCGGGGAGCTGTTTTTT
many	TRBD1	TRBJ1-2	TRBV13	CASSPSGQIYGYTF	TGTGCCAGCAGTCCGTCGGGACAGATCTATGGCTACACCTTC
NA	NA	TRBJ2-7	TRBV5-1	CASSQSRSGTEQYF	TGCGCCAGCAGCCAGAGCAGGTCGGGGACCGAGCAGTACTTC
NA	NA	TRBJ1-6	TRBV20-1	CSAESDGKSPLHF	TGCAGTGCGGAGTCGGACGGGAAGTCACCCCTCCACTTT
NA	NA	TRBJ1-1	TRBV19	CASSIVPGKNTEAFF	TGTGCCAGTAGTATAGTTCCCGGCAAAAACACTGAAGCTTTCTTT
NA	NA	TRBJ1-1	TRBV12-3/TRBV12-4	CASSPHNDRADGKAFF	TGTGCCAGCAGTCCTCACAACGACAGAGCCGATGGTAAAGCTTTCTTT
NA	NA	TRBJ1-1	TRBV29-1	CSVEGVHSRTEAFF	TGCAGCGTTGAAGGCGTACACAGTCGGACTGAAGCTTTCTTT
many	NA	TRBJ1-1	TRBV2	CASSEYGAPNTEAFF	TGTGCCAGCAGTGAGTACGGAGCCCCGAACACTGAAGCTTTCTTT
many	NA	TRBJ1-6	TRBV13	CASSRIRTDLNSPLHF	TGTGCCAGCAGCCGCATTAGGACGGACCTTAATTCACCCCTCCACTTT
NA	NA	TRBJ2-5	TRBV29-1	CSLRQDTRETQYF	TGCAGCTTACGACAGGACACCCGGGAGACCCAGTACTTC
few	TRBD1	TRBJ2-7	TRBV20-1	CSARAGDRVTYEQYF	TGCAGTGCTAGAGCGGGGGACAGGGTCACCTACGAGCAGTACTTC
few	TRBD2	TRBJ2-7	TRBV19	CASSIQLAEYEQYF	TGTGCCAGTAGTATCCAACTAGCGGAGTACGAGCAGTACTTC
few	NA	TRBJ2-2	TRBV5-1	CASSVRTVGNTGELFF	TGCGCCAGCAGCGTACGGACAGTGGGGAACACCGGGGAGCTGTTTTTT
NA	NA	TRBJ2-3	TRBV5-1	CASSLTRRMTVTQYF	TGCGCCAGCAGCTTGACACGTCGGATGACAGTTACGCAGTATTTT
few	NA	TRBJ2-6	TRBV28	CASSLSGVGISGANVLTF	TGTGCCAGCAGTTTGTCCGGGGTGGGCATCTCTGGGGCCAACGTCCTGACTTTC
many	NA	TRBJ1-5	TRBV12-3/TRBV12-4	CASSLGRTRYSNQPQHF	TGTGCCAGCAGTTTAGGAAGGACGCGGTATAGCAATCAGCCCCAGCATTTT
many	NA	TRBJ2-5	TRBV18	CASSQDQETQYF	TGTGCCAGCTCACAGGATCAAGAGACCCAGTACTTC
few	NA	TRBJ1-5	TRBV29-1	CSVTYGSHQPQHF	TGCAGCGTTACATACGGGAGTCATCAGCCCCAGCATTTT
many	NA	TRBJ1-1	TRBV28	CASSHSRYRVLNTEAFF	TGTGCCAGCAGCCATAGTAGGTACCGGGTCCTGAACACTGAAGCTTTCTTT
many	NA	TRBJ2-7	TRBV27	CASREQGRAYEQYF	TGTGCCAGCAGGGAACAGGGTCGCGCCTACGAGCAGTACTTC
many	NA	TRBJ2-1	TRBV5-1	CASSIQGYNEQFF	TGCGCCAGCAGCATCCAGGGTTACAATGAGCAGTTCTTC
many	TRBD1	TRBJ2-1	TRBV29-1	CSAGVPGQGYNEQFF	TGCAGCGCAGGGGTACCGGGACAGGGGTACAATGAGCAGTTCTTC
many	NA	TRBJ2-1	TRBV7-8	CASSATRDRSYNEQFF	TGTGCCAGCAGCGCAACAAGGGACCGATCCTACAATGAGCAGTTCTTC
NA	NA	TRBJ2-1	TRBV28	CASSLRDPGEQFF	TGTGCCAGCAGTTTAAGGGACCCCGGAGAGCAGTTCTTC
NA	NA	TRBJ2-1	TRBV29-1	CSVEDFERLSYNEQFF	TGCAGCGTTGAAGATTTCGAGCGTCTATCCTACAATGAGCAGTTCTTC
few	NA	TRBJ1-1	TRBV27	CASSFARFSVNTEAFF	TGTGCCAGCAGTTTTGCCCGGTTTTCGGTGAACACTGAAGCTTTCTTT
many	TRBD1	TRBJ1-5	TRBV14	CASSQTGDNQPQHF	TGTGCCAGCAGCCAAACAGGGGACAATCAGCCCCAGCATTTT
many	NA	TRBJ2-1	TRBV5-1	CASSLGRVTEQFF	TGCGCCAGCAGCTTAGGAAGGGTCACTGAGCAGTTCTTC
few	NA	TRBJ2-3	TRBV24-1	CATSDGRQITDTQYF	TGTGCCACCAGTGATGGGAGACAAATCACAGATACGCAGTATTTT
many	TRBD2	TRBJ2-1	TRBV30	CAWSPSGNREQFF	TGTGCCTGGAGTCCTAGCGGGAATCGTGAGCAGTTCTTC
NA	TRBD1	TRBJ1-5	TRBV24-1	CATSDSTGVQPQHF	TGTGCCACCAGTGATTCGACAGGGGTACAGCCCCAGCATTTT
NA	NA	TRBJ2-1	TRBV25-1	CASSEQGRGRALSYNEQFF	TGTGCCAGCAGTGAACAGGGCAGGGGGAGGGCCTTATCCTACAATGAGCAGTTCTTC
few	TRBD2	TRBJ2-7	TRBV5-1	CASSRGLDFSYEQYF	TGCGCCAGCAGCCGAGGACTAGACTTCTCCTACGAGCAGTACTTC
many	TRBD2	TRBJ2-7	TRBV5-1	CASSRRPSGRAYEQYF	TGCGCCAGCAGCCGACGACCTAGCGGGAGGGCCTACGAGCAGTACTTC
few	TRBD2	TRBJ2-7	TRBV2	CASSERELYEQYF	TGTGCCAGCAGTGAGCGGGAGCTATACGAGCAGTACTTC
NA	TRBD1	TRBJ1-4	TRBV7-9	CASSQGGANEKLFF	TGTGCCAGCAGCCAGGGGGGGGCTAATGAAAAACTGTTTTTT
many	TRBD1	TRBJ1-1	TRBV12-5	CASGPGGTEAFF	TGTGCTAGTGGACCAGGGGGCACTGAAGCTTTCTTT
many	NA	TRBJ2-7	TRBV6-5	CASSYPGGLREQYF	TGTGCCAGCAGTTACCCGGGGGGCTTGAGGGAGCAGTACTTC
many	NA	TRBJ2-1	TRBV3-1	CASSNSYNEQFF	TGTGCCAGCAGCAATTCCTACAATGAGCAGTTCTTC
many	NA	TRBJ2-3	TRBV27	CASSLSAGSADTQYF	TGTGCCAGCAGTTTATCCGCTGGGTCGGCAGATACGCAGTATTTT